This T cell receptor beta chain comes out of a study of blood T cell repertoires in COVID-19. For the study at large: Acute and convalescent COVID-19 specimens originated in the United States, Italy and Spain.

The CDR3 runs 21 residues. Study processing details: Reference gene primers were amplified, and this amplification served to estimate nucleated cell counts. Measured with immunoSEQ multiplex PCR; TCRdb has only the in-frame clones, and not every one. V and J calls and clone size are those listed in that table; D and trimming were worked out from the DNA. The data contain about 88,000 clones, over 80% of them seen just once; the ten biggest clones take up 11%. The sample consisted of peripheral blood. This rearrangement joins TRBV12-2 to TRBJ2-1; the table's D call of TRBD2 was not tested on the DNA. TRBV12-2 is shown as a pseudogene. This receptor was taken from a man at least 80 years old with acute or convalescent COVID-19. This CDR3 reads CASRLSTASGRTGFDYNEQFF. CDR3 in DNA: TGTGCAAGTCGCTTATCCACTGCTAGCGGGAGAACCGGGTTCGACTACAATGAGCAGTTCTTC.